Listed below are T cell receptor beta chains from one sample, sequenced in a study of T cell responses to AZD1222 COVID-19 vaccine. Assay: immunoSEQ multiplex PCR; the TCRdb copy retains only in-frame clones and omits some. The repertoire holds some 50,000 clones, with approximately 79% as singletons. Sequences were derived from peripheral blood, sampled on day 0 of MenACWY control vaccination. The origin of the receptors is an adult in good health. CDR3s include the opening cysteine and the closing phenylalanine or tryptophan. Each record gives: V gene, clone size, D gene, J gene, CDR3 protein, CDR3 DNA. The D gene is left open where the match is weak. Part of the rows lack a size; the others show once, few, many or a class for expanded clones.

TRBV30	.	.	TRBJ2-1	CAWVQDSYNEQFF	TGTGCCTGGGTACAGGACTCCTACAATGAGCAGTTCTTC
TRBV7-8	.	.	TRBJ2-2	CASSLRAGVTTGELFF	TGTGCCAGCAGCTTAAGGGCAGGTGTGACGACCGGGGAGCTGTTTTTT
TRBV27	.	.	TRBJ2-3	CASSPPPRLDPTDTQYF	TGTGCCAGCAGTCCCCCGCCGAGACTGGATCCCACAGATACGCAGTATTTT
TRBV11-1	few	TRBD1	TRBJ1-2	CASSPPSGTGGEGYTF	TGTGCCAGCAGCCCGCCCTCCGGGACAGGGGGTGAAGGCTACACCTTC
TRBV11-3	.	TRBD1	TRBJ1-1	CASSFDRGTEAFF	TGTGCCAGCAGCTTTGACAGGGGAACTGAAGCTTTCTTT
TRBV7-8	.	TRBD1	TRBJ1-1	CASSGRDSLNTEAFF	TGTGCCAGCAGCGGTAGGGACAGCCTGAACACTGAAGCTTTCTTT
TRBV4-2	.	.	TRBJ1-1	CASSQSVGGANTEAFF	TGTGCCAGCAGCCAATCGGTGGGAGGGGCGAACACTGAAGCTTTCTTT
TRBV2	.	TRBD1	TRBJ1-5	CASVGQGSQPQHF	TGTGCCAGCGTAGGACAGGGGTCTCAGCCCCAGCATTTT
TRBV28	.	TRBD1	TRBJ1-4	CASGTGGNEKLFF	TGTGCCAGCGGGACAGGGGGCAATGAAAAACTGTTTTTT
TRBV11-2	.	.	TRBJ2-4	CASSSSGTWRNIQYF	TGTGCCAGCAGCTCCTCCGGGACATGGAGAAACATTCAGTACTTC
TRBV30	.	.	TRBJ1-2	CAWSVPRKANYGYTF	TGTGCCTGGAGTGTACCTCGGAAAGCTAACTATGGCTACACCTTC
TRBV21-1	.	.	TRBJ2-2	CASSNIADTGELFF	TGTGCCAGCAGCAATATTGCCGACACCGGGGAGCTGTTTTTT
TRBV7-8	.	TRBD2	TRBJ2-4	CASSHRTSGVAKNIQYF	TGTGCCAGCAGCCACCGGACTAGCGGGGTAGCCAAAAACATTCAGTACTTC
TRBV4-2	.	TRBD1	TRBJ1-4	CASSRDRGNEKLFF	TGTGCCAGCAGCCGCGACAGGGGAAACGAAAAACTGTTTTTT
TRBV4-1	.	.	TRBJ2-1	CASSQGGSRNEQFF	TGCGCCAGCAGCCAAGGGGGGAGTCGCAATGAGCAGTTCTTC
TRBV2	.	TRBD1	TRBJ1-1	CASSAETGSATEAFF	TGTGCCAGCAGTGCCGAGACAGGGTCAGCAACTGAAGCTTTCTTT
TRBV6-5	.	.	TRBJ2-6	CASSYGGEGANVLTF	TGTGCCAGCAGTTACGGAGGGGAAGGGGCCAACGTCCTGACTTTC
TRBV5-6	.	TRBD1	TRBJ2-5	CASSLEQGARETQYF	TGTGCCAGCAGCTTGGAACAGGGGGCGCGAGAGACCCAGTACTTC
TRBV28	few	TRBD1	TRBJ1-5	CASSSAGQGDQPQHF	TGTGCCAGCAGTTCCGCGGGACAGGGTGATCAGCCCCAGCATTTT
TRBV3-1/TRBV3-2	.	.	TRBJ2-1	CASSQDLGTTYNEQFF	TGTGCCAGCAGCCAAGATCTAGGGACGACCTACAATGAGCAGTTCTTC
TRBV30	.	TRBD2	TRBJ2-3	CAWSGMGTSGATDTQYF	TGTGCCTGGAGTGGCATGGGGACTAGCGGGGCTACAGATACGCAGTATTTT
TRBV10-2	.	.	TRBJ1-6	CASSASGRDSPLHF	TGCGCCAGCAGCGCCTCCGGGCGGGATTCACCCCTCCACTTT
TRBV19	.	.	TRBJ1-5	CASTPGNQPQHF	TGTGCCAGTACACCAGGTAATCAGCCCCAGCATTTT
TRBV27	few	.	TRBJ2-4	CASGGQGRNIQYF	TGTGCCAGCGGTGGTCAGGGAAGGAACATTCAGTACTTC
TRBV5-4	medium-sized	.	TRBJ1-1	CASSLDGTNTEAFF	TGTGCCAGCAGCTTGGATGGCACAAACACTGAAGCTTTCTTT
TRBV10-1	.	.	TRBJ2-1	CASSVGAGNEQFF	TGCGCCAGCAGTGTCGGGGCCGGCAATGAGCAGTTCTTC
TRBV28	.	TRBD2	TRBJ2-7	CASRLAGVHSYEQYF	TGTGCCAGCCGTCTAGCGGGAGTTCACTCCTACGAGCAGTACTTC
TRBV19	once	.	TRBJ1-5	CASSEWGEGQPQHF	TGTGCCAGTAGTGAGTGGGGGGAAGGACAGCCCCAGCATTTT